This T cell receptor (beta chain) was captured by sequencing in a study of blood T cell repertoires in COVID-19. In germline, CDR1 is GTSNPN, CDR2 SVGIG (reference sequence). The CDR3 contains 13 residues. V shed 5 bases and J shed 3 bases, with 14 bases lying between them. Using immunoSEQ multiplex PCR, the repertoire was profiled, and TCRdb retains in-frame clones only, with some absent. The sample includes around 700,000 clones, around 89% of them seen just once. Sequenced sample: peripheral blood. The clonotype originates from a woman aged 18-30 years with acute or convalescent COVID-19. The chain employs TRBV30 and TRBJ2-7; D perhaps matches TRBD2 (6 bases). CDR3 DNA: TGTGCCTGGGCCGGGAGACGTGACTACGAGCAGTACTTC. The encoded protein is CAWAGRRDYEQYF.